The clone carrying this T cell receptor (beta chain) was detected only a few times. Germline V CDR1 and CDR2: LNHNV, YYDKDF (reference sequence). V gave up 0 bases and J gave up 5 bases; unmatched junction bases: 2. The CDR3 is 14 amino acids. This entry belongs to a study of beta chain features in type 1 diabetes. The whole isolated RNA underwent reverse transcription, so sequencing captured expressed TCRB transcripts. The assay was immunoSEQ multiplex PCR, and TCRdb's table has in-frame clones only and misses some. This table holds hundreds of thousands of clones, roughly 13% found once. The TCR originated in a man aged 18 to 30 in good health. Sequenced material: naive CD4+ T cells from blood. This chain uses TRBV15 with TRBJ1-2; TRBD1 agrees at 8 bases. CDR3 DNA: TGTGCCACCAGCAGAGACAGGGGGCGTTATGGCTACACCTTC. Translated: CATSRDRGRYGYTF.